A single sample gave rise to the 8 T cell receptor beta chains below, sequenced in a study of blood T cell repertoires in COVID-19. Measured with immunoSEQ multiplex PCR; TCRdb has only the in-frame clones, and not every one. The table records about 100,000 clones, approximately 81% of them present only once. Input material: peripheral blood. These receptor sequences come from a woman in her seventies with active or convalescent COVID-19.

This clone appeared a few times. The J gene is TRBJ1-1, the V gene TRBV4-2; 12 bases line up with TRBD1. Losses at the gene ends were 1 base for V and 4 bases for J; bases not matched to a gene: 4. The CDR3 extends over 16 amino acids. Germline V gene lookup returns CDR1 LGHNA and CDR2 YNFKEQ. This chain's CDR3 is CASSQAGTGGITEAFF. In nucleotides, the CDR3 is TGTGCCAGCAGCCAAGCCGGGACAGGGGGCATCACTGAAGCTTTCTTT.

V gene TRBV19 combines with J gene TRBJ2-5, with 9 bases aligning to TRBD1. Trimming took 3 bases from V and 5 from J; bases not matched to a gene: 10. Germline CDR1 LNHDA, CDR2 SQIVND (reference sequence). The CDR3 extends over 16 amino acids. The DNA of the CDR3 is TGTGCCAGTAGTATTGTGGGACAGGGTTCTGGGGAGACCCAGTACTTC. Translated, it gives CASSIVGQGSGETQYF.

The V call is TRBV7-2, the J call TRBJ1-3, with D perhaps TRBD1 (5 bases). Trimming took off 6 bases at V and 2 bases at J, with 14 bases between the two ends. Germline V gene lookup returns CDR1 SGHTA and CDR2 FQGNSA. The CDR3 length is 15 residues. CDR3 residues: CASRLQGNAGNTIYF. CDR3 sequence (DNA): TGTGCCAGCAGGCTTCAGGGTAATGCTGGAAACACCATATATTTT.

The V call is TRBV5-1, the J call TRBJ2-3, with 8 bases aligning to TRBD2. Germline values: CDR1 SGHRS, CDR2 YFSETQ. The CDR3 covers 16 residues. The V and J ends lost 5 bases and 1 base, in that order; junction bases with no gene match: 9. CDR3 DNA: TGCGCCAGCAGACGTTCGGCGGGAGGTCGCACAGATACGCAGTATTTT. Encoded protein: CASRRSAGGRTDTQYF.

The chain recombines TRBV7-6 with TRBJ2-3; no reliable D call. This CDR3 has 13 residues. Germline V gene data show CDR1 as SGHVS and CDR2 as FNYEAQ. Trimming left V 1 base short and J 4 bases short, with 6 bases between. Here the CDR3 reads CASSLVRSDTQYF. In DNA form, the CDR3 reads TGTGCCAGCAGCTTAGTGCGTTCAGATACGCAGTATTTT.

The J gene is TRBJ1-5, the V gene TRBV19, with D unresolved. V lost 6 bases to trimming and J lost 1 base, with 13 bases between them. Germline values: CDR1 LNHDA, CDR2 SQIVND (reference sequence). CDR3 length: 15 amino acids. Here the CDR3 DNA reads TGTGCCAGTAGGGGCTGGGTTACCAGCAATCAGCCCCAGCATTTT. It encodes CASRGWVTSNQPQHF.

This chain uses TRBV7-8 with TRBJ1-5, with 8 bases aligning to TRBD1. The CDR3 is made up of 15 amino acids. J lost 4 bases, V lost 4 bases, and 6 bases had no gene match. Germline CDR1 SGHVS, CDR2 FQNEAQ. CDR3 protein: CASSSHRDRNQPQHF. The CDR3 DNA is TGTGCCAGCAGCTCGCACCGGGACAGGAATCAGCCCCAGCATTTT.

As for this clone: The same CDR3 arises from other DNA sequences in this sample as well. This chain links TRBV19 with TRBJ1-5, with TRBD1 as a possible D gene (5 bases). CDR1 LNHDA and CDR2 SQIVND come from the germline V gene (reference sequence). This CDR3 has 13 residues. V was trimmed by 3 bases and J by 5 bases, leaving 8 bases between them. The CDR3, as DNA: TGTGCCAGTAGTATGGGCAGGGATCAGCCCCAGCATTTT. It yields the protein CASSMGRDQPQHF.